A single sample is the source of the 2 T cell receptor beta chains below, sequenced in a study of regulatory T cells in long-lasting Graves disease. Sequencing libraries for TCR beta were prepared with iRepertoire HTBI primers and Arm-PCR of CDR3 regions. TCRdb re-called the multiplex PCR reads with MiXCR, one entry per CDR3 protein. The repertoire includes under 450,000 distinct CDR3 sequences, approximately 12% of them detected once, and around 18% sits in the top ten. Time point in this sample: newly diagnosed GD, antithyroid drugs for less than 3 months. The TCR library was made from RNA extracted from PBMCs. The same data also went into a second study, on T cells in Graves' hyperthyroidism and ophthalmopathy.

This specimen consisted of peripheral blood mononuclear cells (PBMCs), obtained at new diagnosis, from a patient treated with antithyroid drugs. The receptors stem from a woman aged 18 to 35 with Graves disease.

This clonotype was observed many times. This sequence joins TRBV10-3 and TRBJ1-2; D is perhaps TRBD1 (6 bases). This CDR3 region has 17 residues. CDR1 is ENHRY and CDR2 is SYGVKD in the germline V gene. The germline V and J ends were trimmed by 3 bases and 6 bases, with 23 bases remaining between them. CDR3 in DNA: TGTGCCATCAGTGATTTTCAGAGCGTCAGGGGATTTGATGGCTACACCTTC. Its protein product is CAISDFQSVRGFDGYTF.

This clonotype was picked up many times. The V call is TRBV28, the J call TRBJ2-7, with D uncertain. Germline lookup yields CDR1 MDHEN and CDR2 SYDVKM. This CDR3 contains 14 residues. V was clipped by 5 bases and J by 2 bases, with 13 bases between them. The CDR3 DNA reads TGTGCCAGCAGTCCCCCCGCCCTCACCTACGAGCAGTACTTC. This gives the protein CASSPPALTYEQYF. The full variable domain, in which reference TRBV28 and TRBJ2-7 provide the parts outside the CDR3, is DVKVTQSSRYLVKRTGEKVFLECVQDMDHENMFWYRQDPGLGLRLIYFSYDVKMKEKGDIPEGYSVSREKKERFSLILESASTNQTSMYLCASSPPALTYEQYFGPGTRLTVT.